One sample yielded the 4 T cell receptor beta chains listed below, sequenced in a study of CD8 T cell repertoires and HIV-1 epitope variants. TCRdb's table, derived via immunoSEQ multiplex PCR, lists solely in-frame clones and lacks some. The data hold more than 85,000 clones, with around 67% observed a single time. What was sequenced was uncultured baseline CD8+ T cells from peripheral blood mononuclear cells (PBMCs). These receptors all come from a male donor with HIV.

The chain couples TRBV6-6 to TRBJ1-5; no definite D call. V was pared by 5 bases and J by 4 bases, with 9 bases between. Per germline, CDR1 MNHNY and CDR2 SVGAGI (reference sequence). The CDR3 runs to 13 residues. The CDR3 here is CASSPYANQPQHF. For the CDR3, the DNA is TGTGCCAGCAGTCCCTATGCGAATCAGCCCCAGCATTTT.

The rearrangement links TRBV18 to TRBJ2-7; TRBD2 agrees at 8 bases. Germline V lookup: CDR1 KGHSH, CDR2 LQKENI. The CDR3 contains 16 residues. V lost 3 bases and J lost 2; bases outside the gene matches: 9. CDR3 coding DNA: TGTGCCAGCTCACCTTTACCCACTAGCGGCGCCTACGAGCAGTACTTC. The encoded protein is CASSPLPTSGAYEQYF.

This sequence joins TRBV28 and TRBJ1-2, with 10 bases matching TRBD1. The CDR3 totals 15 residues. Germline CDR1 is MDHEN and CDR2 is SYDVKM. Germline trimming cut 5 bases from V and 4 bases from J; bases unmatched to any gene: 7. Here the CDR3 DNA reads TGTGCCAGCAGTGATAGGGACAGGGGCGGCTATGGCTACACCTTC. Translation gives CASSDRDRGGYGYTF.

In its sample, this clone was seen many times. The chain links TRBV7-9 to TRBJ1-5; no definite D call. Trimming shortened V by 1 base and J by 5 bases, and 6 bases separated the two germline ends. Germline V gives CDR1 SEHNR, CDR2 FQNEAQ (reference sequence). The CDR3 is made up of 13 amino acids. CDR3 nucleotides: TGTGCCAGCAGCTTAGGTACAGATCAGCCCCAGCATTTT. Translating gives CASSLGTDQPQHF.